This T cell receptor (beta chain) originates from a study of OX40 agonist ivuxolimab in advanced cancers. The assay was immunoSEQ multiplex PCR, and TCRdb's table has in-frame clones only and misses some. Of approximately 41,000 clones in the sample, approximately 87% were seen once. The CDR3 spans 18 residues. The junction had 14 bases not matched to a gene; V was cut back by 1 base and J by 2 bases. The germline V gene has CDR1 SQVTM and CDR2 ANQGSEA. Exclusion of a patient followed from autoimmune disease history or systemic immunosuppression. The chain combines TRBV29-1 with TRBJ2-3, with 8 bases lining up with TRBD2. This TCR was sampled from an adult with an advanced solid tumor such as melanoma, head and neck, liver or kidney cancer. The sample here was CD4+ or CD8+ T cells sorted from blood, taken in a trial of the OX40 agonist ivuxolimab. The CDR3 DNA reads TGCAGCGTTGAAGTTAATGCGGCGGGAGGCTTTCTCACAGATACGCAGTATTTT. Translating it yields CSVEVNAAGGFLTDTQYF.